This T cell receptor (beta chain) comes out of a study of blood T cell repertoires in COVID-19. Germline V gene data show CDR1 as ENHRY and CDR2 as SYGVKD. The CDR3 is made up of 17 amino acids. V was pared by 4 bases and J by 2 bases, with 12 bases of the junction left unmatched. The method was immunoSEQ multiplex PCR; TCRdb's version includes in-frame clones alone and lacks a portion of them. The table records approximately 130,000 clones, roughly four fifths of them present only once. The TCR sequence derives from a man aged 25-40 years who had recovered from COVID-19. J is TRBJ2-3 and V is TRBV10-3, with 7 bases aligning to TRBD1. The sequencing sample was made of PBMCs or T cells enriched from blood (not recorded which). CDR3 amino acids: CAISAGGQSSNTDTQYF. Here the CDR3 DNA reads TGTGCCATCAGTGCTGGGGGACAGTCCTCAAACACAGATACGCAGTATTTT.